This T cell receptor (beta chain) appears in the sequencing data of a study of control samples from healthy donors and cancer patients. TCRdb keeps only in-frame clones here, not all; method: immunoSEQ multiplex PCR. Of approximately 170,000 clones in the sample, about 94% were seen once. Trimming stripped 3 bases from V and 0 bases from J, with 15 bases between. Germline values: CDR1 SGHNT, CDR2 YYREEE (reference sequence). The CDR3 covers 16 residues. The specimen sequenced was blood. V gene TRBV5-4 combines with J gene TRBJ1-1; D is ambiguous. This sequence originates from a woman aged 60 to 75 in good health. The CDR3 DNA follows: TGTGCCAGCAGCTCCGCGGCTCAGCCAATGAACACTGAAGCTTTCTTT. It encodes CASSSAAQPMNTEAFF.